This T cell receptor (beta chain) was identified during a study of cytomegalovirus exposure and HLA in healthy donors. V gave up 6 bases and J gave up 5 bases, with 13 bases separating them. In germline, CDR1 is SNHLY, CDR2 FYNNEI. The CDR3 sequence is 13 residues long. Use of 60 Vbeta and 13 Jbeta primers characterized the PCR. Profiling relied on immunoSEQ multiplex PCR, and the TCRdb table lists in-frame clones only, not all of them. This sample has around 210,000 clones, with around 73% found just once. Material: PBMCs. The chain is built from TRBV2 and TRBJ1-1, with D possibly matching TRBD1 (5 bases). The origin of this receptor is a woman in her 30s in good health and CMV-seronegative. This CDR3 reads CASRDSRRTEAFF. CDR3 sequence (DNA): TGTGCCAGCAGAGACAGCCGAAGAACTGAAGCTTTCTTT.